These 25 T cell receptor beta chains share one sample of origin, sequenced in a study of neurological immune-mediated disorders. TCRdb reanalysed the 5' RACE reads using MiXCR and keeps one entry per CDR3 protein. The table lists 45,000 to 50,000 distinct CDR3 sequences, 4% to 5.5% of them singletons. The specimen sequenced was PBMCs. Source of these receptors: a woman aged 55-69 years with multiple sclerosis.

In its sample, this clonotype was seen a few times. The chain employs TRBV7-9 and TRBJ2-7; D uncertain. Germline lookup yields CDR1 SEHNR and CDR2 FQNEAQ (reference sequence). This CDR3 has 9 amino acids. With 6 bases removed from V and 6 bases from J, the gap between germline ends came to 3 bases. The CDR3 is CASRGEQYV. CDR3 nucleotides: TGTGCCAGCAGAGGCGAGCAGTACGTC.

This clonotype was picked up many times. The chain couples TRBV5-1 to TRBJ2-7, with a tentative D call TRBD1 (6 bases). Germline V gene data show CDR1 as SGHRS and CDR2 as YFSETQ. The CDR3 extends over 13 amino acids. Trimming removed 1 base from V and 5 bases from J, with 10 bases in between. The CDR3, as DNA: TGCGCCAGCAGCTTGACAGGGTCGGACGAGCAGTACTTC. Protein sequence: CASSLTGSDEQYF. The full variable domain, with the rest looked up from reference TRBV5-1 and TRBJ2-7, is KAGVTQTPRYLIKTRGQQVTLSCSPISGHRSVSWYQQTPGQGLQFLFEYFSETQRNKGNFPGRFSGRQFSNSRSEMNVSTLELGDSALYLCASSLTGSDEQYFGPGTRLTVT.

There are many counts of this clonotype. V and J are TRBV9 and TRBJ2-1; D remains unclear. The CDR3 is 15 residues long. Germline CDR1 is SGDLS and CDR2 is YYNGEE. Trimming took 4 bases from V and 2 from J, leaving 13 bases between them. In DNA, the CDR3 is TGTGCCAGCAGCCCCGAGGTGTGGACCTACAATGAGCAGTTCTTC. Translating it yields CASSPEVWTYNEQFF.

This clonotype was seen only a few times. The V gene is TRBV20-1, the J gene TRBJ2-5, with 11 bases fitting TRBD2. Germline V gene lookup returns CDR1 DFQATT and CDR2 SNEGSKA (reference sequence). This CDR3 has 15 amino acids. V trimming: 3 bases; J trimming: 5 bases; junction bases outside the gene matches: 8. The DNA for the CDR3 is TGCAGTGCTAGTCTAGCGGGGGGCCTGTATGAGACCCAGTACTTC. Its translation: CSASLAGGLYETQYF.

This clonotype was picked up many times. V is TRBV2 and J is TRBJ1-1; D ambiguous. This CDR3 spans 13 amino acids. Germline CDR1 SNHLY, CDR2 FYNNEI. Between the trimmed V and J ends, which lost 8 bases and 11 bases, there was a span of 21 bases. This CDR3 reads CASSGTPQPDAFF. CDR3 DNA: TGTGCCAGCTCCGGAACCCCCCAACCGGATGCTTTCTTT.

This clonotype has a count of ten or more. The chain is built from TRBV10-1 and TRBJ2-3; a possible D gene is TRBD2 (6 bases). Trimming took off 5 bases at V and 3 bases at J, with 18 bases between the two ends. Germline CDR1 reads WNHNN; CDR2 reads SYGVQD (reference sequence). This CDR3 has 16 amino acids. The DNA of the CDR3 is TGCGCCAGCAGTCCTCTCATTACCGGGGGAACAGATACGCAGTATTTT. It yields the protein CASSPLITGGTDTQYF.

This clonotype was counted ten times or more. This chain joins TRBV6-6 and TRBJ2-5, with 7 bases fitting TRBD2. The V gene's germline CDR1 is MNHNY and CDR2 SVGAGI (reference sequence). With V trimmed by 8 bases and J by 1 base, 4 bases remained unmatched. This CDR3 is built from 13 residues. The CDR3 loop is CASQAGFQETQYF. In DNA form, the CDR3 reads TGTGCCAGCCAAGCGGGGTTCCAAGAGACCCAGTACTTC.

The chain combines TRBV19 with TRBJ2-7; D is possibly TRBD1 (6 bases). CDR1 is LNHDA and CDR2 is SQIVND in the germline V gene (reference sequence). The CDR3 extends over 14 amino acids. V lost 3 bases and J 2 bases, leaving 11 bases between the germline ends. The CDR3 reads CASSISQGTYEQYF. The DNA of the CDR3 is TGTGCCAGTAGTATTTCGCAGGGGACCTACGAGCAGTACTTC.

This clonotype was observed many times. The CDR3 loop reads CASSYDRVQGSPLHF. The DNA for the CDR3 is TGTGCCAGCAGTTACGACAGGGTTCAAGGCTCACCCCTCCACTTT. The genes are TRBV6-6 and TRBJ1-6; 7 bases match TRBD1. With 2 bases clipped from V and 10 bases from J, the junction kept 8 bases outside the gene matches. Germline lookup yields CDR1 MNHNY and CDR2 SVGAGI (reference sequence). CDR3 length: 15 amino acids.

This clonotype occurred many times. V gene TRBV9 combines with J gene TRBJ1-2; D is unresolved. V lost 0 bases, J lost 2 bases, and 8 bases lay in between. Germline V CDR1 and CDR2: SGDLS, YYNGEE. The CDR3 runs to 14 residues. DNA for the CDR3: TGTGCCAGCAGCGTAGGAGGAGGAAACTATGGCTACACCTTC. Residues: CASSVGGGNYGYTF. The full variable domain, in which reference TRBV9 and TRBJ1-2 provide the parts outside the CDR3, is DSGVTQTPKHLITATGQRVTLRCSPRSGDLSVYWYQQSLDQGLQFLIQYYNGEERAKGNILERFSAQQFPDLHSELNLSSLELGDSALYFCASSVGGGNYGYTFGSGTRLTVV.

This clonotype is medium-sized in the sample. This chain links TRBV20-1 with TRBJ2-1; 9 bases are shared with TRBD2. The CDR3 contains 15 residues. Germline assignment: CDR1 DFQATT and CDR2 SNEGSKA (reference sequence). V shed 6 bases, J shed 6 bases, and the junction held 12 bases outside the gene matches. DNA for the CDR3: TGCAGTGCCTACCCTGGACAGCGGGAGGCCAATGAGCAGTTCTTC. This codes for CSAYPGQREANEQFF.

In DNA form, the CDR3 reads TGTGCCAGCAGCTTAGCTAGCGGGTCCGGGGAGCTGTTTTTT. Translated, it gives CASSLASGSGELFF. The gene calls are TRBV7-9 and TRBJ2-2; 7 nucleotides align to TRBD2. CDR3 length: 14 residues. V lost 0 bases, J lost 6 bases, and 1 base stayed unmatched. Germline CDR1 and CDR2: SEHNR and FQNEAQ (reference sequence).

This clonotype has ten or more counts. The V and J genes are TRBV27 and TRBJ1-1; 9 nucleotides agree with TRBD1. The CDR3 runs to 14 residues. Trimming removed 5 bases from V and 3 bases from J; junction bases left unmatched: 4. Germline CDR1 and CDR2: MNHEY and SMNVEV (reference sequence). This CDR3 is CASSPWTGDTEAFF. The CDR3 DNA sequence: TGTGCCAGCAGTCCCTGGACAGGGGACACTGAAGCTTTCTTT.

This clonotype has a count of ten or more. DNA of the CDR3: TGCGCCAGCAGCCAGACGAGCTCCTACAATGAGCAGTTCTTC. It yields the protein CASSQTSSYNEQFF. The rearrangement links TRBV4-1 to TRBJ2-1; D gene uncertain. Germline values: CDR1 MGHRA, CDR2 YSYEKL. Trimming shortened V by 3 bases and J by 0 bases, and 6 bases separated the two germline ends. This CDR3 is 14 amino acids long.

The V call is TRBV29-1, the J call TRBJ1-1; possible D gene TRBD1, 5 bases. Trimming cost V 4 bases and J 4 bases, with 16 bases left between them. The V gene's germline CDR1 is SQVTM and CDR2 ANQGSEA. This CDR3 is built from 14 residues. The CDR3 DNA follows: TGCAGCGTTGTTGGGGACGTCGGGGTCACTGAAGCTTTCTTT. Translated, it gives CSVVGDVGVTEAFF.

This clonotype was seen many times. The gene calls are TRBV3-1 and TRBJ2-5; D possibly corresponds to TRBD1 (6 bases). Trimming left V 0 bases short and J 2 bases short, with 10 bases between. There are 15 residues in the CDR3. The germline CDR1 and CDR2 sequences are LGHDT and YNNKEL (reference sequence). The CDR3 spells CASSQDLRGQETQYF. The CDR3 nucleotides are TGTGCCAGCAGCCAAGATCTCAGGGGACAAGAGACCCAGTACTTC.

The gene calls are TRBV11-2 and TRBJ2-7; TRBD2 might be the D (6 bases). The V end was cut by 3 bases, the J end by 4 bases, with 13 bases between. The CDR3 has 14 amino acids. Germline CDR1 and CDR2: SGHAT and FQNNGV. The CDR3 coding sequence is TGTGCCAGCAGCTTGAGGTCTAGCGCATACGAGCAGTACGTC. Translation gives CASSLRSSAYEQYV.

This clonotype was counted at least ten times. V is TRBV20-1 and J is TRBJ1-2; D uncertain. V was pared by 7 bases and J by 6 bases, with 12 bases between. The germline V gene has CDR1 DFQATT and CDR2 SNEGSKA (reference sequence). The CDR3 consists of 11 residues. The CDR3 here is CSGWLRDGYTF. Written as DNA, the CDR3 is TGCAGTGGCTGGCTACGAGATGGCTACACCTTC.

J is TRBJ1-1 and V is TRBV27; D ambiguous. The CDR3 covers 14 residues. Germline loops: CDR1 MNHEY, CDR2 SMNVEV (reference sequence). Trimming left V 6 bases short and J 4 bases short, with 15 bases between. CDR3 nucleotides: TGTGCCAGCAGCATCCGCCGGCGGGGCACTGAAGCTTTCTTT. Residues: CASSIRRRGTEAFF.

This clonotype has at least ten counts. The gene calls are TRBV11-3 and TRBJ2-1, with 7 bases matching TRBD1. Per the germline V gene, CDR1 is SGHNT and CDR2 is YENEEA. The J segment lost 4 bases and the V segment lost 4 bases, leaving 4 bases of the junction unmatched. There are 14 residues in the CDR3. The CDR3 coding sequence is TGTGCCAGCAGCTCACAGGGGCAATACAATGAGCAGTTCTTC. Translating it yields CASSSQGQYNEQFF. Full variable domain (remainder filled in from reference TRBV11-3 and TRBJ2-1): EAGVVQSPRYKIIEKKQPVAFWCNPISGHNTLYWYLQNLGQGPELLIRYENEEAVDDSQLPKDRFSAERLKGVDSTLKIQPAELGDSAVYLCASSSQGQYNEQFFGPGTRLTVL.

The chain uses TRBV12-3 or TRBV12-4 and TRBJ1-2; D not resolved. Trimming removed 8 bases from V and 0 bases from J, with 10 bases in between. CDR3 size: 13 residues. CDR3 DNA: TGTGCCAGCCAAGACACGTCTAACTATGGCTACACCTTC. Translating it yields CASQDTSNYGYTF.

The rearrangement links TRBV5-6 to TRBJ2-1, with D unresolved. CDR3 length: 11 amino acids. Germline V gene data show CDR1 as SGHDT and CDR2 as YYEEEE. V was shortened by 2 bases and J by 7 bases, with 4 bases between the two germline ends. Written as DNA, the CDR3 is TGTGCCAGCAGCTTCGTAAATGAGCAGTTCTTC. Its protein product is CASSFVNEQFF.

Only a few counts were recorded for this clonotype. The chain links TRBV11-2 to TRBJ1-1; tentatively, D is TRBD1 (6 bases). V lost 4 bases to trimming and J lost 4 bases, with 13 bases between them. Germline CDR1 and CDR2: SGHAT and FQNNGV. The CDR3 has 14 amino acids. The CDR3 DNA is TGTGCCAGCAGCTACCGGAGGGGGATCACTGAAGCTTTCTTT. Its translation: CASSYRRGITEAFF.

This clonotype was picked up a small number of times. The rearrangement joins TRBV10-3 to TRBJ2-2; 14 positions match TRBD2. The germline V gene encodes CDR1 ENHRY and CDR2 SYGVKD. Trimming at V came to 7 bases and at J to 4 bases, leaving 2 bases not matched to a gene. This CDR3 region has 15 residues. The CDR3 region has the DNA TGTGCCATCACTGGACTAGCGGGAGGCACCGGGGAGCTGTTTTTT. This codes for CAITGLAGGTGELFF.

The sample holds many counts of this clonotype. V gene TRBV20-1 combines with J gene TRBJ2-7; 11 nucleotides align to TRBD2. The junction had 9 bases not matched to a gene; V was cut back by 6 bases and J by 2 bases. Per germline, CDR1 DFQATT and CDR2 SNEGSKA (reference sequence). The CDR3 consists of 15 residues. CDR3 DNA: TGCAGTGCCATCCCCGGACTAGCGGGTACCTACGAGCAGTACTTC. Its translation is CSAIPGLAGTYEQYF.